These T cell receptor beta chains were read from a single sample in a study of response to subunit inactivated influenza vaccine. TCRdb re-called the RT-PCR reads through MiXCR, storing one row per CDR3 protein. The sample yields 600,000 to 850,000 distinct CDR3 sequences, 13% to 15% seen once. Sequencing used PBMCs from blood, obtained less than 15 days before vaccination. These receptors were obtained from a man in his forties or fifties who received an inactivated influenza vaccine. Each CDR3 is given with its conserved first and last residue. Clone size is given for some rows only: seen once, a few or many times, or a class if the clone is expanded.

>TRBV29-1|TRBJ2-3|many
CSGTGTDTQYF
>TRBV30|TRBJ1-1|.
CAWSVLNGDTEAFF
>TRBV20-1|TRBJ2-3|few
CSAIGLAGGTDTQYF
>TRBV10-3|TRBJ2-2|few
CAITLGQGATGELFF
>TRBV19|TRBJ1-2|.
CASSFRGSDGYTF
>TRBV20-1|TRBJ2-4|.
CSARMRGLAKNIQYF
>TRBV6-1|TRBJ1-2|few
CASSEVGQPYGYTF
>TRBV18|TRBJ1-5|few
CASSQGSDQPQHF
>TRBV10-3|TRBJ1-3|.
CAIRADPGQGISTIYF
>TRBV15|TRBJ2-7|.
CATSRETGPMITYEQYF